This T cell receptor (beta chain) was captured in a study of blood T cell repertoires in COVID-19 (TCRdb year 2020). About the study as a whole: Collaborator samples came from the United States, Italy and Spain and covered acute and convalescent phases of COVID-19. The prospective study material was composed of cDNA or gDNA derived from T cells, B-cell-depleted T cells, or PBMCs. Deeply sampled blood TCRbeta repertoires from subjects exposed to, actively infected with, or recovered from COVID-19 were included in the dataset. The repertoires were made available in a free public database intended to serve as a resource for research on the immune response to SARS-CoV-2. Samples were obtained from the ongoing ImmuneRACE study (first 160 participants) and from roughly 1,300 subjects provided by 6 global collaborators. Sample metadata almost always included a de-identified subject ID, COVID-19 status, age in years and sex. HLA class I and class II types, where available, came from metadata supplied by the sample provider rather than from assay-based typing.

TCRbeta CDR3 regions were amplified from genomic DNA by means of the immunoSEQ Assay, a bias-controlled multiplex PCR. The study's own analysis went as follows. The number of nucleated cells in each sample was estimated from the amplification of reference gene primers within the assay. Sequence reads were collapsed and filtered to measure the absolute abundance of every unique TCRbeta CDR3 rearrangement. Productive Simpson clonality was computed per sample as the square root of Simpson's diversity index over productive rearrangements. TCRdb re-hosts the immuneACCESS table, in-frame sequences only. Its copies lack some clones; in the studies checked, an unresolved V gene accounts for under half of them, and the cause for the rest is not known. V and J calls and clone size are copied from that table; D and trimming were computed from the DNA. The sample records fewer than 80,000 clones, more than 85% of which are singletons. The ten largest clones capture approximately 0.93% of the sample.

Study-level results and caveats: Clinical and demographic metadata were provided uncurated, with the amount varying by source and participant.

This clone was detected once. It has no known antigen specificity. Per-base qualities were not stored, and no clone one base away is much larger. Reading from cysteine to phenylalanine, the CDR3 counts 15 amino acids. Only the CDR3 region is kept as DNA, spanning 45 bases read in frame from base 1. V lost 1 base and J lost 7 bases; the stretch between them is 17 bases long. Whole blood was collected in K2EDTA tubes by collaborating institutions according to the institutions' own protocols. For TCRbeta analysis, collaborator samples were shipped as frozen whole blood, as isolated PBMCs, or as DNA extracted from either sample type.

The chain is encoded by TRBV5-3 joined to TRBJ1-1; no D gene can be assigned with confidence. TRBV5-3 is sorted into the ORF group, with uncertain function. The receptor was isolated from a man in his 70s with acute or convalescent COVID-19. Sequenced material: peripheral blood. CDR3 protein: CARSLCRFWAFEAFF. The DNA is TGTGCCAGAAGCTTGTGTAGGTTTTGGGCATTTGAAGCTTTCTTT.